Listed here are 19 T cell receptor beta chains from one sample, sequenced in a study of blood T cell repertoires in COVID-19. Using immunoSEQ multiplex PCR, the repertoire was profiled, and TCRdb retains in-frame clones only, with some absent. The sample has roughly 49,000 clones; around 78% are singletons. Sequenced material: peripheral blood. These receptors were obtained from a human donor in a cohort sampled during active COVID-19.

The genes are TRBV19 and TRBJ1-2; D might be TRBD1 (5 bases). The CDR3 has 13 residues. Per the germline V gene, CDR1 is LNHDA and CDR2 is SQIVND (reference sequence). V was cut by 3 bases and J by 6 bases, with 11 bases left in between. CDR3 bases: TGTGCCAGTAGTATGTACGGGGGTGATGGCTACACCTTC. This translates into CASSMYGGDGYTF. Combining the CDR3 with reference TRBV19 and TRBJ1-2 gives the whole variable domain DGGITQSPKYLFRKEGQNVTLSCEQNLNHDAMYWYRQDPGQGLRLIYYSQIVNDFQKGDIAEGYSVSREKKESFPLTVTSAQKNPTAFYLCASSMYGGDGYTFGSGTRLTVV.

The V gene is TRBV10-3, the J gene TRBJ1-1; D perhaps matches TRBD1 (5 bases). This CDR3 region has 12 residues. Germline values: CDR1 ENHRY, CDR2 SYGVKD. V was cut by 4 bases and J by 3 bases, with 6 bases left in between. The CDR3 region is CAISGQYTEAFF. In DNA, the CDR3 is TGTGCCATCAGTGGACAGTACACTGAAGCTTTCTTT.

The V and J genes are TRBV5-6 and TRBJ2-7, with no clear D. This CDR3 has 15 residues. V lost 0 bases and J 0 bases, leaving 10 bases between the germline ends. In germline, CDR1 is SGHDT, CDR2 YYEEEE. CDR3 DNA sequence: TGTGCCAGCAGCTTGGTGCCATCCAGCTCCTACGAGCAGTACTTC. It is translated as CASSLVPSSSYEQYF.

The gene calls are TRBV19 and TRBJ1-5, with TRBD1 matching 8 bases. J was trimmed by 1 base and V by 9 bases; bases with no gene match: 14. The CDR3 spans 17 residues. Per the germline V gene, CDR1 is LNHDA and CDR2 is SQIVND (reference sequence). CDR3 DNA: TGTGCCAGCACGAATCCGCTAGGACAGGGCAGCAATCAGCCCCAGCATTTT. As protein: CASTNPLGQGSNQPQHF.

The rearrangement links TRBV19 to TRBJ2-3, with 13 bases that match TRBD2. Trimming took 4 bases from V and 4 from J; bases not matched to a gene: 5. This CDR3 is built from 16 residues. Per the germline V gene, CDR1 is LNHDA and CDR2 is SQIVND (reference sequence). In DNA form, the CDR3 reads TGTGCCAGTAGTAAAAGACTAGCGGGGGGTTCAGATACGCAGTATTTT. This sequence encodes CASSKRLAGGSDTQYF. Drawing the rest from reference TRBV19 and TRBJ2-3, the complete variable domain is DGGITQSPKYLFRKEGQNVTLSCEQNLNHDAMYWYRQDPGQGLRLIYYSQIVNDFQKGDIAEGYSVSREKKESFPLTVTSAQKNPTAFYLCASSKRLAGGSDTQYFGPGTRLTVL.

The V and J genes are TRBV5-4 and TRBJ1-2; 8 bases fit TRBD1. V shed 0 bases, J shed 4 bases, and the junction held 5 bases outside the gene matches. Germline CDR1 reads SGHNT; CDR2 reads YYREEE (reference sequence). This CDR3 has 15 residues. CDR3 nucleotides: TGTGCCAGCAGCTTGGGAACAGGGGGGATCTATGGCTACACCTTC. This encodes CASSLGTGGIYGYTF.

The CDR3 loop reads CATSRDPGSGNTIYF. The CDR3 DNA follows: TGTGCCACCAGCAGAGACCCCGGGTCGGGAAACACCATATATTTT. V usage is TRBV15 and J usage is TRBJ1-3; D not resolved. The germline V gene has CDR1 LNHNV and CDR2 YYDKDF (reference sequence). The V end lost 0 bases, the J end lost 4 bases, and 10 bases lay between the germline ends. This CDR3 has 15 amino acids.

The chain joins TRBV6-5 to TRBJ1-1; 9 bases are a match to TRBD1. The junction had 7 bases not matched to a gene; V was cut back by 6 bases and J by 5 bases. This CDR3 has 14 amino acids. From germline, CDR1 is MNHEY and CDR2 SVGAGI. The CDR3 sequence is CASRPPGQGTEAFF. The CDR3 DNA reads TGTGCCAGCAGGCCCCCGGGACAGGGTACTGAAGCTTTCTTT.

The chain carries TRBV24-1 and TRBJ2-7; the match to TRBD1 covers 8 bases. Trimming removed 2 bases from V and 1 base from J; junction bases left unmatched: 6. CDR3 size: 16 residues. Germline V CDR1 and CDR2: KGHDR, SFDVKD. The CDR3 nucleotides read TGTGCCACCAGTGATTCCGGACAGGGTGGTTCCTACGAGCAGTACTTC. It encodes CATSDSGQGGSYEQYF.

The DNA for the CDR3 is TGTGCCAGCAGCGTAGCCGGTGGCCAAGAGACCCAGTACTTC. Protein sequence: CASSVAGGQETQYF. This sequence joins TRBV9 and TRBJ2-5; no firm D call. Germline CDR1 SGDLS, CDR2 YYNGEE. V dropped 0 bases and J dropped 1 base, with 7 bases sitting between them. The CDR3 loop spans 14 amino acids.

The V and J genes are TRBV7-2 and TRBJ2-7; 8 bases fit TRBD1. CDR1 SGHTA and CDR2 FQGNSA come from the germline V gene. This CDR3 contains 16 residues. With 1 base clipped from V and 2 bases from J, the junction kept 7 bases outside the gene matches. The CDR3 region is CASSLVDRGPPYEQYF. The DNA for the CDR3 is TGTGCCAGCAGCTTAGTAGACAGGGGCCCACCCTACGAGCAGTACTTC.

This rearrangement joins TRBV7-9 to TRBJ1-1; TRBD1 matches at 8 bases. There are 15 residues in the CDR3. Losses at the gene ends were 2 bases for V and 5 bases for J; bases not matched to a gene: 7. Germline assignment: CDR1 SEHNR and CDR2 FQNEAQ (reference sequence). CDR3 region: CASSLRGQGGTEAFF. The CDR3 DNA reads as TGTGCCAGCAGCTTACGAGGACAGGGAGGTACTGAAGCTTTCTTT.

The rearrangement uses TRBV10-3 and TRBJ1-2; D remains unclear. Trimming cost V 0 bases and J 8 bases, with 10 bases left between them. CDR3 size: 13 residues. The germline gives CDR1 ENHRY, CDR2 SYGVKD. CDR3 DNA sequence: TGTGCCATCAGTGAGTCTAAGGACTTGGGCTACACCTTC. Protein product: CAISESKDLGYTF.

The CDR3 bases are TGCGCCAGCAGTCAATCCCTCAGGGGGCCATATGGCTACACCTTC. It encodes CASSQSLRGPYGYTF. The chain couples TRBV23-1 to TRBJ1-2; TRBD1 matches 8 bases. TRBV23-1 is reported as an ORF; its role is uncertain. The CDR3 spans 15 residues. V gave up 0 bases and J gave up 5 bases; unmatched junction bases: 5.

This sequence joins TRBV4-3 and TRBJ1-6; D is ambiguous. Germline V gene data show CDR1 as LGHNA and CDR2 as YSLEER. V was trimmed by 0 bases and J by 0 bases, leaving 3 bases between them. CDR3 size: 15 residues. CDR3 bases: TGCGCCAGCAGCCAAGATAGCTCCTATAATTCACCCCTCCACTTT. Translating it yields CASSQDSSYNSPLHF.

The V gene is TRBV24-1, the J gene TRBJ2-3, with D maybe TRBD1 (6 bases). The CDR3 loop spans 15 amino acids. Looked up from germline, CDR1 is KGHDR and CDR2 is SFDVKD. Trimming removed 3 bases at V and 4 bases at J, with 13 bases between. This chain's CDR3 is CATSDTGKQADTQYF. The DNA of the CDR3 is TGTGCCACCAGTGATACAGGGAAACAGGCAGATACGCAGTATTTT.

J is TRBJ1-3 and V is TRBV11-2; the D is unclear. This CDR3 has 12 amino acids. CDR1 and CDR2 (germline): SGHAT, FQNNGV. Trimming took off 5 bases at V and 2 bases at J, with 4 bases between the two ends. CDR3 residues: CASSPAGNTIYF. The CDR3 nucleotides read TGTGCCAGCAGCCCAGCTGGAAACACCATATATTTT.

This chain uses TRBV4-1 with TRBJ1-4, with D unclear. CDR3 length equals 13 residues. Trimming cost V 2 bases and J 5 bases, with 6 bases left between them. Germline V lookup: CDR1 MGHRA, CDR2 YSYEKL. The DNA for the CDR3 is TGCGCCAGCAGCCAACTAAGAAATGAAAAACTGTTTTTT. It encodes CASSQLRNEKLFF.

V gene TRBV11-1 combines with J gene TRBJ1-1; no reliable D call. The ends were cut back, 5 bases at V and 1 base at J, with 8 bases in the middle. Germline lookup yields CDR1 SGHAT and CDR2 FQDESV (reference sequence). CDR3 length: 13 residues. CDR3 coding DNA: TGTGCCAGCAGCCTACCGGGGAACACTGAAGCTTTCTTT. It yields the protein CASSLPGNTEAFF.